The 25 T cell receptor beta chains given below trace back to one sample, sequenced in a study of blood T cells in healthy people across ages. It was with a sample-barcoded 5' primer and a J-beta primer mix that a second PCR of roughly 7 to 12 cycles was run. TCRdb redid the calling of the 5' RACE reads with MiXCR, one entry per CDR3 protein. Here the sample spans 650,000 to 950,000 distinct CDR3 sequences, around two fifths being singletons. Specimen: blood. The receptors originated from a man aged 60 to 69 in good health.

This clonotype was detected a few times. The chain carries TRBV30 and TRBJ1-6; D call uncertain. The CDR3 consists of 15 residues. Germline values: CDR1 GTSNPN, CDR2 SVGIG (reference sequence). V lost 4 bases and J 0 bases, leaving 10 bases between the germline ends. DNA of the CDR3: TGTGCCTGGAACGGGGTCAGCTCCTATAATTCACCCCTCCACTTT. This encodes CAWNGVSSYNSPLHF.

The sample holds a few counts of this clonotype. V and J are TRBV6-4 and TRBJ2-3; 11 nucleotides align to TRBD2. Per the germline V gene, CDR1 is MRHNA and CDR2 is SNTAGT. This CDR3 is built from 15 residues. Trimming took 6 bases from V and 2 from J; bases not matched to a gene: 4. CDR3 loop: CASSRLAGTTDTQYF. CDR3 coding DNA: TGTGCCAGCAGCAGACTAGCGGGGACCACAGATACGCAGTATTTT.

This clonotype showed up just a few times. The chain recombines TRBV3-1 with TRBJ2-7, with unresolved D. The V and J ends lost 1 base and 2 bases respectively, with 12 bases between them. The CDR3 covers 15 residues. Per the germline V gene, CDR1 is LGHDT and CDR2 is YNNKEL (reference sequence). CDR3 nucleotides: TGTGCCAGCAGCCAAGGGTCAGCCTCAGCCTACGAGCAGTACTTC. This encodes CASSQGSASAYEQYF.

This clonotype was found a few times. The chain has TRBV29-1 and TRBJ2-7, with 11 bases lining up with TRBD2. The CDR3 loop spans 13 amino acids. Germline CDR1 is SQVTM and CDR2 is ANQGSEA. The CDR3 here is CSLISGGDAEQYF. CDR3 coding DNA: TGCAGTCTAATTAGCGGGGGGGATGCCGAGCAGTACTTC.

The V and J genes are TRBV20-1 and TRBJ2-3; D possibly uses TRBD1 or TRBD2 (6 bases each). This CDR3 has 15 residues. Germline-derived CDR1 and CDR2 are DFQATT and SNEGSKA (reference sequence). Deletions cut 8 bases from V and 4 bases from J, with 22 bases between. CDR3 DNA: TGCAGTACGACGACCGGGGGCCTACTTGCAGATACGCAGTATTTT. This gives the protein CSTTTGGLLADTQYF.

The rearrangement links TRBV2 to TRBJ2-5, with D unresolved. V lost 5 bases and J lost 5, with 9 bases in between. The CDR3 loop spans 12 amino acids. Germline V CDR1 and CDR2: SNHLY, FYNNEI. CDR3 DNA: TGTGCCAGCAGTTGGGTCGTTGAGACCCAGTACTTC. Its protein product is CASSWVVETQYF.

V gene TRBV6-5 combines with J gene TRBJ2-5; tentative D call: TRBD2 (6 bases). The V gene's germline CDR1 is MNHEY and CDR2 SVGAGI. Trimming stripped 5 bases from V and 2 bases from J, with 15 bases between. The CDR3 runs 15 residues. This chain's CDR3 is CASSPTGGVQETQYF. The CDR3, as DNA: TGTGCCAGCAGTCCCACCGGGGGAGTACAAGAGACCCAGTACTTC.

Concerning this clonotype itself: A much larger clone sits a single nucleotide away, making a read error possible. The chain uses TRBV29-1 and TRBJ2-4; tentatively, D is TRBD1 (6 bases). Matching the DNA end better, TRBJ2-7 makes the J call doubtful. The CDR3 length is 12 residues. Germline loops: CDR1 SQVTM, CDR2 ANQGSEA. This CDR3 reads CSAVRGGFEQYF. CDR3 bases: TGCAGCGCTGTCAGGGGTGGATTCGAGCAGTACTTC.

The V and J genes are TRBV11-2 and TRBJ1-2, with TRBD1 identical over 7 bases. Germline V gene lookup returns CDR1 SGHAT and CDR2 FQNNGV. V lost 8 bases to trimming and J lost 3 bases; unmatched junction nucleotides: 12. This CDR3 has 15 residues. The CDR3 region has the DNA TGTGCCAGCCGTCGGAGCGGGACAGCTTACTATGGCTACACCTTC. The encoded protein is CASRRSGTAYYGYTF.

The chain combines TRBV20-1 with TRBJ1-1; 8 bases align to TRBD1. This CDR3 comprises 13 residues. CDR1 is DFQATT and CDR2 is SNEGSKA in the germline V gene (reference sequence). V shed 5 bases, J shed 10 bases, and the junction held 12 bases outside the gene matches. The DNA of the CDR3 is TGCAGTGCTGGGGGACAGGTCCCCTGGGGAGCTTTCTTT. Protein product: CSAGGQVPWGAFF.

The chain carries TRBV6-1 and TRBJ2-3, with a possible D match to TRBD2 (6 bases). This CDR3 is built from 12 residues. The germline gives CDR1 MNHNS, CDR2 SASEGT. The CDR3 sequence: CTLAPSTDTQYF. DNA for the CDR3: TGTACGCTAGCGCCCAGCACAGATACGCAGTATTTT.

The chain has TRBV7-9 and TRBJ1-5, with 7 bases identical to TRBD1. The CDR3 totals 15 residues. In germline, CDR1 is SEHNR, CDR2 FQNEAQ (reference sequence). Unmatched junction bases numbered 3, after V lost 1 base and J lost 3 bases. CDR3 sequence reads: CASSLGTGFNQPQHF. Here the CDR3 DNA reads TGTGCCAGCAGCTTAGGGACAGGCTTCAATCAGCCCCAGCATTTT.

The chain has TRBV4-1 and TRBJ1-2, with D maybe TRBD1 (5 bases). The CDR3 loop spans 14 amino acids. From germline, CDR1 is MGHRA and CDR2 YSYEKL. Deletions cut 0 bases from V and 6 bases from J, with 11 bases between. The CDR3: CASSQDRLGDGYTF. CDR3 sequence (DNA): TGCGCCAGCAGCCAAGATCGTTTGGGGGATGGCTACACCTTC.

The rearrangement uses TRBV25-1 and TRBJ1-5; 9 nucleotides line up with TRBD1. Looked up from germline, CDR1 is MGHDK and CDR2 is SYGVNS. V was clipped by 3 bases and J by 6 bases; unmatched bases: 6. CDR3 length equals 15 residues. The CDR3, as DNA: TGTGCCAGCAGTGAGGGGACAGGGTTAGGTCAGCCCCAGCATTTT. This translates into CASSEGTGLGQPQHF. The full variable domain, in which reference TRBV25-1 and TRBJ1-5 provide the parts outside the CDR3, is EADIYQTPRYLVIGTGKKITLECSQTMGHDKMYWYQQDPGMELHLIHYSYGVNSTEKGDLSSESTVSRIRTEHFPLTLESARPSHTSQYLCASSEGTGLGQPQHFGDGTRLSIL.

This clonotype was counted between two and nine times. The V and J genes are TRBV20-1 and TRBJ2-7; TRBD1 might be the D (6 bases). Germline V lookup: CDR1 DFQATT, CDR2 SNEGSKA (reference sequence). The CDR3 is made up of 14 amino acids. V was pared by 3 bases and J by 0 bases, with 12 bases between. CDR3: CSASSRGDSYEQYF. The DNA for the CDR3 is TGCAGTGCTAGTTCCAGGGGAGACTCCTACGAGCAGTACTTC.

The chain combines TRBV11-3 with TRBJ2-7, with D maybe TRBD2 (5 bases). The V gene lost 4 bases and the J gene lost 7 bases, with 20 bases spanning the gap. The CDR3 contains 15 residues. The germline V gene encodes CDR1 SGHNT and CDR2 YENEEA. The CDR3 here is CASSSAGGRVNEQYF. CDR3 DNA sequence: TGTGCCAGCAGCTCAGCAGGAGGACGGGTCAATGAGCAGTACTTC. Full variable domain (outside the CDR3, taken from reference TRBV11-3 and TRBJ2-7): EAGVVQSPRYKIIEKKQPVAFWCNPISGHNTLYWYLQNLGQGPELLIRYENEEAVDDSQLPKDRFSAERLKGVDSTLKIQPAELGDSAVYLCASSSAGGRVNEQYFGPGTRLTVT.

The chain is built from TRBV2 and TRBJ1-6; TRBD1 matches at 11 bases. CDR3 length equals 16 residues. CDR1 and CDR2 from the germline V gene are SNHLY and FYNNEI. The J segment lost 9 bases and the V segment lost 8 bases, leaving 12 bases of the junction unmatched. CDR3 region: CASGSPGTGGGSPLHF. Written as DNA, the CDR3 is TGTGCCAGCGGTAGTCCCGGGACAGGGGGAGGTTCACCCCTCCACTTT.

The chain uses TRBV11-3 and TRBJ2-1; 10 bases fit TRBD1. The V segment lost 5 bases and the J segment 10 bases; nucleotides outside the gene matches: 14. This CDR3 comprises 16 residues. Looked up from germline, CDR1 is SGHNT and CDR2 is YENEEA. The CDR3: CASSSSSGQGKGEQFF. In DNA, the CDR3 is TGTGCCAGCAGCAGCTCCTCGGGACAGGGGAAAGGAGAGCAGTTCTTC.

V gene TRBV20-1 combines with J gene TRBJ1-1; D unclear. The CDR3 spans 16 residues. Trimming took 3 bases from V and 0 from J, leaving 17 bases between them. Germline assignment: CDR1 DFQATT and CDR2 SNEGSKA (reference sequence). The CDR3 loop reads CSARKEWQAMNTEAFF. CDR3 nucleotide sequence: TGCAGTGCTAGGAAGGAATGGCAGGCCATGAACACTGAAGCTTTCTTT.

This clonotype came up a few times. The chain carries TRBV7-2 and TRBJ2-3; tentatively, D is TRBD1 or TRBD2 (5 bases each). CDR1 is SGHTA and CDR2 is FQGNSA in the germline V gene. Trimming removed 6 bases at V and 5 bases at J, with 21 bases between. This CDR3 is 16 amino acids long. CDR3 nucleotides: TGTGCCAGCAGGCAGAACCCCGGGGCAGGTCAAGATACGCAGTATTTT. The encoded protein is CASRQNPGAGQDTQYF.

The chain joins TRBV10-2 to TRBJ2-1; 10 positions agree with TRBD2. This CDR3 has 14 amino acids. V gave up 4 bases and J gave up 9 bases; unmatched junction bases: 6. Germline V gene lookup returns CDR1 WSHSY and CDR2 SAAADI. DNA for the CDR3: TGCGCCAGCAGTGGGAGCGGGGGGGCGCGTGAGCAGTTCTTC. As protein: CASSGSGGAREQFF.

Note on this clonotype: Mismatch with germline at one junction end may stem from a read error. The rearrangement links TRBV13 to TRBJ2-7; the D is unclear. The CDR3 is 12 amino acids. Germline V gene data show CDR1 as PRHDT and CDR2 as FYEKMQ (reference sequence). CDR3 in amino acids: CAGSLRRYEQYF. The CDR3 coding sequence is TGTGCCGGCAGCTTAAGGCGGTACGAGCAGTACTTC.

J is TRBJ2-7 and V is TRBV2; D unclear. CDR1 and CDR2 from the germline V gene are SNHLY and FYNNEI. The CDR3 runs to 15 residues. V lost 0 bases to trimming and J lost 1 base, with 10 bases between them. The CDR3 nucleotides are TGTGCCAGCAGTGAAGCGCAGGTCAGGTCCTACGAGCAGTACTTC. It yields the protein CASSEAQVRSYEQYF.

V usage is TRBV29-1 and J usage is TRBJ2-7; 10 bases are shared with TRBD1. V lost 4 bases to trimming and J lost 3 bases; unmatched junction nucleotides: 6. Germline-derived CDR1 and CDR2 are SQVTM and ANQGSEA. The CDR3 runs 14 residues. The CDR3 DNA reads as TGCAGCGTTGGTCTTGGGACAGGGGTCTACGAGCAGTACTTC. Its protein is CSVGLGTGVYEQYF.

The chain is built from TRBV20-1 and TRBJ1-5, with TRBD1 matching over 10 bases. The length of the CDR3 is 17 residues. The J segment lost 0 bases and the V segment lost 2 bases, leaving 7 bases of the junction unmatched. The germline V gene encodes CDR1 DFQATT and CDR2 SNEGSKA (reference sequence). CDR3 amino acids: CSARHRGTGASNQPQHF. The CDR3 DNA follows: TGCAGTGCTAGACACCGGGGGACAGGGGCTAGCAATCAGCCCCAGCATTTT.